This TCR beta chain comes out of a study of blood T cell repertoires in COVID-19. Study-wide background: T cells, B-cell-depleted T cells, or PBMCs provided the cDNA or gDNA that served as material.

Authors' data handling: Researchers report that nucleated cell counts were estimated from reference gene primer amplification. Using immunoSEQ multiplex PCR, the repertoire was profiled, and TCRdb retains in-frame clones only, with some absent. D and trimming come from the DNA, and the V and J calls and clone size come from that table. The sample has approximately 110,000 clones, roughly 80% seen once. The material sequenced was peripheral blood. The clonotype was recovered from an older woman with acute or convalescent COVID-19.

The CDR3 reads CASSPNLSGGRNEQYF. As DNA, the CDR3 is TGTGCCAGCAGCCCGAATTTAAGCGGTGGTAGGAACGAGCAGTACTTC. This chain connects TRBV7-6 to TRBJ2-7, with D tentatively TRBD2 (5 bases). The CDR3 is 16 residues long. Germline CDR1 reads SGHVS; CDR2 reads FNYEAQ. Between the trimmed V and J ends, which lost 5 bases and 5 bases, there was a span of 22 bases.